This T cell receptor (beta chain) was sequenced during a study of cytomegalovirus exposure and HLA in healthy donors. Study-wide findings and caveats: A missense DCLRE1C variant was associated with V- and J-gene trimming of TCR beta chains in a later analysis, and an independent cohort replicated the association.

In regard to this clone: Its antigen is unidentified.

Both 60 Vbeta primers and 13 Jbeta primers went into the PCR. Generated by immunoSEQ multiplex PCR, the TCRdb table keeps only in-frame clones and is missing some. The table has some 110,000 clones, roughly 70% seen once; the top ten hold 11%. Germline values: CDR1 MDHEN, CDR2 SYDVKM. V was trimmed by 4 bases and J by 4 bases, leaving 19 bases between them. This CDR3 has 16 residues. The sequence came from a woman aged 50 to 60 in good health and CMV-seropositive. The V gene is TRBV28, the J gene TRBJ1-1; a weak D match, TRBD1 (6 bases). Specimen: PBMCs. CDR3 loop: CASSYRGRGGATEAFF. The CDR3 DNA reads as TGTGCCAGCAGTTATAGGGGGAGGGGTGGGGCCACTGAAGCTTTCTTT.